What follows are 17 T cell receptor beta chains derived from one specimen sequenced in a study of T cells in Graves' hyperthyroidism and ophthalmopathy. From RNA transcripts, TCR beta CDR3 regions were amplified. The HTBI set primed first-round TCR CDR3 RT-PCR. MiXCR was run by TCRdb on the multiplex PCR reads, yielding one entry per CDR3 protein. The sample lists a few hundred thousand distinct CDR3 sequences, about a sixth occurring once. Source material: blood. These receptor sequences come from a woman aged 40 to 49 with Graves' ophthalmopathy.

This clonotype was picked up many times. V is TRBV10-1 and J is TRBJ2-2, with D tentatively TRBD1 (6 bases). Germline CDR1 reads WNHNN; CDR2 reads SYGVQD (reference sequence). This CDR3 has 13 residues. V lost 6 bases and J 7 bases, leaving 12 bases between the germline ends. The CDR3 here is CASRPGHGGELFF. In nucleotides, the CDR3 is TGCGCCAGCAGACCGGGACACGGCGGGGAGCTGTTTTTT.

The chain employs TRBV9 and TRBJ2-5, with 7 bases fitting TRBD2. Germline CDR1 and CDR2: SGDLS and YYNGEE. J was trimmed by 3 bases and V by 2 bases; bases with no gene match: 7. The CDR3 is 15 amino acids. The CDR3 sequence: CASSVSPLAKETQYF. Written as DNA, the CDR3 is TGTGCCAGCAGCGTGAGCCCACTAGCGAAAGAGACCCAGTACTTC.

This clonotype occurred many times. The chain recombines TRBV20-1 with TRBJ2-4, with D tentatively TRBD1 (7 bases). Germline loops: CDR1 DFQATT, CDR2 SNEGSKA (reference sequence). The CDR3 extends over 14 amino acids. The V and J ends lost 5 bases and 12 bases respectively, with 23 bases between them. The CDR3, as DNA: TGCAGTGCTCGCGGGACAGCTCACAGCCTAACTCAGTACTTC. As protein: CSARGTAHSLTQYF.

The chain links TRBV6-2 or TRBV6-3 to TRBJ1-2; D possibly corresponds to TRBD1 (5 bases). The germline CDR1 and CDR2 sequences are MNHEY and SVGEGT. Trimming removed 2 bases at V and 2 bases at J, with 9 bases between. This CDR3 contains 14 residues. In DNA form, the CDR3 reads TGTGCCAGCAGTTACCGCAGGGAAAACTATGGCTACACCTTC. It is translated as CASSYRRENYGYTF.

This clonotype was recorded at least ten times. The junction and the germline gene differ at one end; a read error may be behind it. The chain recombines TRBV19 with TRBJ1-1, with TRBD1 matching 8 bases. The V gene's germline CDR1 is LNHDA and CDR2 SQIVND (reference sequence). The CDR3 runs 15 residues. The CDR3 region is CASSIDDRGYTGAFF. The CDR3 DNA sequence: TGTGCCAGTAGTATAGACGACAGGGGTTACACTGGAGCTTTCTTT.

This clonotype was seen many times. V is TRBV11-2 and J is TRBJ2-5; D is ambiguous. The germline V gene encodes CDR1 SGHAT and CDR2 FQNNGV. Trimming left V 0 bases short and J 7 bases short, with 9 bases between. The CDR3 is 13 residues long. The chain's CDR3 is CASSLDYESTQYF. The CDR3 nucleotides are TGTGCCAGCAGCTTAGACTATGAATCGACCCAGTACTTC. The full variable domain, completed using reference TRBV11-2 and TRBJ2-5, is EAGVAQSPRYKIIEKRQSVAFWCNPISGHATLYWYQQILGQGPKLLIQFQNNGVVDDSQLPKDRFSAERLKGVDSTLKIQPAKLEDSAVYLCASSLDYESTQYFGPGTRLLVL.

At least ten counts were recorded for this clonotype. An end of the junction does not agree with germline; a read error may underlie this. This sequence joins TRBV11-2 and TRBJ2-7; weak D call: TRBD2 (6 bases). The CDR3 contains 13 residues. Germline loops: CDR1 SGHAT, CDR2 FQNNGV. The CDR3 sequence is CASRRAGTYGQYF. CDR3 coding DNA: TGTGCCAGCAGGCGAGCGGGTACCTACGGGCAGTACTTC.

This clonotype was seen at least ten times. V gene TRBV4-3 combines with J gene TRBJ2-7, with TRBD2 identical over 8 bases. The CDR3 length is 17 residues. Germline V gene sequence: CDR1 LGHNA, CDR2 YSLEER. V trimming: 0 bases; J trimming: 7 bases; junction bases outside the gene matches: 14. The CDR3 DNA reads as TGCGCCAGCAGCCAAGAATGGCGCGGGGGGATCATCTGGGAGCAGTACTTC. It specifies CASSQEWRGGIIWEQYF.

This rearrangement joins TRBV6-1 to TRBJ2-5; 12 bases are a match to TRBD2. The CDR3 totals 14 residues. J lost 7 bases, V lost 6 bases, and 6 bases had no gene match. Germline lookup yields CDR1 MNHNS and CDR2 SASEGT. This CDR3 reads CASRTSGSWGTQYF. The DNA for the CDR3 is TGTGCCAGCAGGACTAGCGGGAGTTGGGGGACCCAGTACTTC.

This clonotype was observed at least ten times. This sequence joins TRBV7-2 and TRBJ2-5; 9 positions agree with TRBD2. The CDR3 contains 15 residues. The germline CDR1 and CDR2 sequences are SGHTA and FQGNSA. The trim removed 5 bases at V and 2 bases at J, leaving 6 bases unmatched. DNA of the CDR3: TGTGCCAGCAGCCAAATCGCGGGAGGGCAAGAGACCCAGTACTTC. Protein product: CASSQIAGGQETQYF.

This clonotype was seen at least ten times. The chain combines TRBV6-5 with TRBJ1-2; 8 bases match TRBD1. The germline V gene encodes CDR1 MNHEY and CDR2 SVGAGI. This CDR3 region has 13 residues. J gave up 7 bases and V 4 bases, and 5 bases lay outside the gene matches. DNA for the CDR3: TGTGCCAGCAGTTCGACAGGGGCCTCTGGCTACACCTTC. Its protein product is CASSSTGASGYTF.

The chain employs TRBV2 and TRBJ2-7, with 11 nucleotides matching TRBD2. V shed 2 bases, J shed 2 bases, and the junction held 17 bases outside the gene matches. CDR3 length: 20 amino acids. CDR1 SNHLY and CDR2 FYNNEI come from the germline V gene. The CDR3 protein is CASSEILAGPGTSGAYEQYF. CDR3 DNA: TGTGCCAGCAGTGAAATCCTTGCCGGACCCGGGACTAGCGGCGCCTACGAGCAGTACTTC.

The CDR3 sequence is CASSYQGGSAYGYTF. In DNA form, the CDR3 reads TGTGCCAGCAGTTACCAGGGGGGGTCGGCGTATGGCTACACCTTC. The chain recombines TRBV6-5 with TRBJ1-2; 7 bases are a match to TRBD1. V lost 2 bases, J lost 5 bases, and 8 bases stayed unmatched. The V gene's germline CDR1 is MNHEY and CDR2 SVGAGI. This CDR3 has 15 residues.

This clonotype has a count of ten or more. V usage is TRBV2 and J usage is TRBJ1-3, with D tentatively TRBD1 (6 bases). This CDR3 comprises 15 residues. The V end lost 5 bases, the J end lost 2 bases, and 13 bases lay between the germline ends. The V gene's germline CDR1 is SNHLY and CDR2 FYNNEI. The CDR3 is CASSPLQGTGNTIYF. The CDR3 DNA sequence: TGTGCCAGCAGTCCCCTACAGGGCACTGGAAACACCATATATTTT.

This clonotype was seen many times. The V and J genes are TRBV2 and TRBJ2-7; 15 nucleotides line up with TRBD2. This CDR3 region has 18 residues. Germline values: CDR1 SNHLY, CDR2 FYNNEI. The J segment lost 5 bases and the V segment lost 6 bases, leaving 14 bases of the junction unmatched. Written as DNA, the CDR3 is TGTGCCAGCAGGGAACAACCCGGGACTAGCGGGAGGTTGCACGAGCAGTACTTC. Translated: CASREQPGTSGRLHEQYF. The whole variable domain, filled in from reference TRBV2 and TRBJ2-7, reads EPEVTQTPSHQVTQMGQEVILRCVPISNHLYFYWYRQILGQKVEFLVSFYNNEISEKSEIFDDQFSVERPDGSNFTLKIRSTKLEDSAMYFCASREQPGTSGRLHEQYFGPGTRLTVT.

In its sample, this clonotype was seen many times. The V gene is TRBV2, the J gene TRBJ1-2; a weak D match, TRBD1 (5 bases). V lost 6 bases and J lost 6, with 17 bases in between. This CDR3 region has 14 residues. CDR1 and CDR2 (germline): SNHLY, FYNNEI. The CDR3 DNA is TGTGCCAGCAGAATCAGGGATGGGGCAGATGGCTACACCTTC. Protein: CASRIRDGADGYTF.

Ten or more counts support this clonotype. In DNA, the CDR3 is TGCGCCAGCAGCTTGTCTACAGGGAGTAACTATGGCTACACCTTC. This sequence encodes CASSLSTGSNYGYTF. V usage is TRBV5-1 and J usage is TRBJ1-2, with D perhaps matching TRBD1 (6 bases). V dropped 1 base and J dropped 1 base, with 11 bases sitting between them. CDR3 size: 15 residues. Germline V gene lookup returns CDR1 SGHRS and CDR2 YFSETQ.